The source of this T cell receptor beta chain is a study of identical twins. General study findings and limits: Fewer insertions marked abundant cord blood beta clonotypes; young adult naive trended weakly, memory not at all.

Unique molecular identifiers were present on the cDNA, which also gained a universal primer site by template switching. Each CDR3 protein gets one entry after TCRdb re-called the 5' RACE reads with MiXCR. The sample lists about 790,000 distinct CDR3 sequences; 15% to 20% were seen once. The CDR3 consists of 12 residues. The V gene lost 4 bases and the J gene lost 8 bases, with 12 bases spanning the gap. Per the germline V gene, CDR1 is SGHKS and CDR2 is YYEKEE (reference sequence). Comments on this clonotype: The antigen remains undetermined.

A further study also used this sample, focusing on T cells expressing NK-cell markers. That paper states: The CD3+CD56-NKG2C+ fraction of several donors was likewise dominated by these clonotypes.

This receptor was identified in a woman aged 18-29 years in good health. The genes are TRBV5-5 and TRBJ1-2; D is unresolved. Sequences were obtained from PBMCs. CDR3: CASSGALGGYTF. The CDR3 DNA sequence: TGTGCCAGCAGCGGTGCGTTGGGAGGCTACACCTTC.